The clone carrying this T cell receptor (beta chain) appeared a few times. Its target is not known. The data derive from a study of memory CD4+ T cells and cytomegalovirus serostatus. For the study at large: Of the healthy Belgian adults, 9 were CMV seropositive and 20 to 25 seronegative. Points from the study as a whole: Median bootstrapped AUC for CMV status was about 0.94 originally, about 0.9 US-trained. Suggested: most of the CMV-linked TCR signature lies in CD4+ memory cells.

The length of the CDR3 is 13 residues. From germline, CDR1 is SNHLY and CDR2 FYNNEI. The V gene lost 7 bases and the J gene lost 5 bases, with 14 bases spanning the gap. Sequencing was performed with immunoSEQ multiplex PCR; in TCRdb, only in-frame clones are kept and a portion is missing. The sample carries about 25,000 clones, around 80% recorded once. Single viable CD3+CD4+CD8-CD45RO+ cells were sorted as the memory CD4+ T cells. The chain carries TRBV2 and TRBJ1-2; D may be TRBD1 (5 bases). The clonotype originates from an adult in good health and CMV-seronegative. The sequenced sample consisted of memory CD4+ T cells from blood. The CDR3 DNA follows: TGTGCCAGCATTGAGAAGGGACGGTATGGCTACACCTTC. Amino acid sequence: CASIEKGRYGYTF.